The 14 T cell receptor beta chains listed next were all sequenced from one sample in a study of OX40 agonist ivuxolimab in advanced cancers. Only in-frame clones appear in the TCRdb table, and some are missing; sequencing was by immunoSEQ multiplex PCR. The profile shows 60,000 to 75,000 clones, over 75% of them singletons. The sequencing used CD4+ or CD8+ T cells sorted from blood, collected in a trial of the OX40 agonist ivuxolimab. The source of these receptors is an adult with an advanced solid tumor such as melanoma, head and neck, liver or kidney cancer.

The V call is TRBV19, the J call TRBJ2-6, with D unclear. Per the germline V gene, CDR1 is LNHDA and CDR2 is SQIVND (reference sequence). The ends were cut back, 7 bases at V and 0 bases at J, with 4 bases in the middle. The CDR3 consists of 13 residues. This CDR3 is CASTVSGANVLTF. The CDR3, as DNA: TGTGCCAGTACCGTCTCTGGGGCCAACGTCCTGACTTTC.

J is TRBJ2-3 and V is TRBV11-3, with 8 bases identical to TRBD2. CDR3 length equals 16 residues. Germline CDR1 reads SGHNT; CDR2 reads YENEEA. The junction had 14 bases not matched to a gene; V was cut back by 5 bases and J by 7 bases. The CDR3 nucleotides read TGTGCCAGCAGCCCCGGGGGGGGGCGTATGGCAAATACGCAGTATTTT. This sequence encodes CASSPGGGRMANTQYF.

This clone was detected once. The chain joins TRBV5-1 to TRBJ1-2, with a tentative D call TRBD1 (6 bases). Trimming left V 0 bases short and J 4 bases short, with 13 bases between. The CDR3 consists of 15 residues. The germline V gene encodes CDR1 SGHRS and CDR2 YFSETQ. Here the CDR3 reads CASSLAWGQSYGYTF. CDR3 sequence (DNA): TGCGCCAGCAGCTTGGCCTGGGGGCAGAGCTATGGCTACACCTTC.

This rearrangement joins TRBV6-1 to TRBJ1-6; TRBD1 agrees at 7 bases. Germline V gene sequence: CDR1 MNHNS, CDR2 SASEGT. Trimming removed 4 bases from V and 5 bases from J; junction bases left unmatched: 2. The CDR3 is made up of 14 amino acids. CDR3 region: CASSVGQNNSPLHF. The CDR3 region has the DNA TGTGCCAGCAGTGTGGGACAGAATAATTCACCCCTCCACTTT.

CDR3 coding DNA: TGTGCCAGCAGCTTCCCACTAGCGGGGAAGGAAGATACGCAGTATTTT. It translates to CASSFPLAGKEDTQYF. The chain joins TRBV11-2 to TRBJ2-3, with 10 bases lining up with TRBD2. CDR3 length equals 16 residues. CDR1 and CDR2 from the germline V gene are SGHAT and FQNNGV. The trim removed 3 bases at V and 5 bases at J, leaving 8 bases unmatched.

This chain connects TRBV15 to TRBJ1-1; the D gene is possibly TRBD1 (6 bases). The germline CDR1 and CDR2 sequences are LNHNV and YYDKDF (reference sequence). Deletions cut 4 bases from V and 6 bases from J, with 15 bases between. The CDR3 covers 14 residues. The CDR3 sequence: CATSTVTGISEAFF. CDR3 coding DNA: TGTGCCACCAGCACCGTAACAGGGATCTCTGAAGCTTTCTTT.

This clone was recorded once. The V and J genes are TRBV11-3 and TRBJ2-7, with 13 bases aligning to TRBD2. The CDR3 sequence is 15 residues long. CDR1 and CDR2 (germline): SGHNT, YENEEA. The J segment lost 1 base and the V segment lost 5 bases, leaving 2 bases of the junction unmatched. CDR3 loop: CASSLGLAGSYEQYF. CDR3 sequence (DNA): TGTGCCAGCAGCCTGGGACTAGCGGGGTCCTACGAGCAGTACTTC.

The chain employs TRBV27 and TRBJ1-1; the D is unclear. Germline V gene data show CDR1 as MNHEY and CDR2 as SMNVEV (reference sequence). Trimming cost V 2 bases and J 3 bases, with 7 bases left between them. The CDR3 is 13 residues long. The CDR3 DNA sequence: TGTGCCAGCAGTTTAAGGGATGACACTGAAGCTTTCTTT. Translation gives CASSLRDDTEAFF.

The CDR3 is CASKRTDQETQYF. The CDR3 bases are TGTGCCAGCAAGAGAACAGACCAAGAGACCCAGTACTTC. V usage is TRBV6-5 and J usage is TRBJ2-5; no firm D call. Germline V gene lookup returns CDR1 MNHEY and CDR2 SVGAGI. The V end lost 7 bases, the J end lost 0 bases, and 9 bases lay between the germline ends. CDR3 length equals 13 residues.

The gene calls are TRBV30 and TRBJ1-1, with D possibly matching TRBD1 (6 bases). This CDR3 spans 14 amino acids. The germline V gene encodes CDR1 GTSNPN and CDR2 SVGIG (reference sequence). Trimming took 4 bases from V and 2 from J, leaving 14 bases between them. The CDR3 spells CAWTGGVGNTEAFF. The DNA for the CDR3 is TGTGCCTGGACGGGGGGCGTCGGAAACACTGAAGCTTTCTTT. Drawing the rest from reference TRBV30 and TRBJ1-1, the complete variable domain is SQTIHQWPATLVQPVGSPLSLECTVEGTSNPNLYWYRQAAGRGLQLLFYSVGIGQISSEVPQNLSASRPQDRQFILSSKKLLLSDSGFYLCAWTGGVGNTEAFFGQGTRLTVV.

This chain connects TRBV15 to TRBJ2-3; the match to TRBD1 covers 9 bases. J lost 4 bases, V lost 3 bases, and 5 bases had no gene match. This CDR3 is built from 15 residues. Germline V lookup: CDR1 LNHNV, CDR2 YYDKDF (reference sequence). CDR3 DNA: TGTGCCACCAGCAGGGGACAGGGAAGACCAGATACGCAGTATTTT. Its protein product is CATSRGQGRPDTQYF.

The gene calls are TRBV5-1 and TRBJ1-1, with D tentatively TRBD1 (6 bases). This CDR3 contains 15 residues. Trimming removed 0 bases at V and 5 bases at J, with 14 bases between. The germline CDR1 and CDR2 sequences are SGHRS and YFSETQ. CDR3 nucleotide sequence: TGCGCCAGCAGCTTGGCCCGAGGGGGAAGGACTGAAGCTTTCTTT. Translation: CASSLARGGRTEAFF.

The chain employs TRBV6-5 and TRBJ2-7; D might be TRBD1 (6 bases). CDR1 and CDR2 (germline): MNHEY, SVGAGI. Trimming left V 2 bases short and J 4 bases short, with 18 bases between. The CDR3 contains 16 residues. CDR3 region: CASSYHRAQGVYEQYF. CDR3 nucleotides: TGTGCCAGCAGTTACCACAGGGCCCAAGGGGTTTACGAGCAGTACTTC.

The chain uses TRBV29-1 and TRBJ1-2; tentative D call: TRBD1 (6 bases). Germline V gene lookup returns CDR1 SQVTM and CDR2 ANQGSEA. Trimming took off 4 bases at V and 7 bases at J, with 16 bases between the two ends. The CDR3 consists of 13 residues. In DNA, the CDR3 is TGCAGCGTTGGGGGGTTGGGGGCGAGTGGCTACACCTTC. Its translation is CSVGGLGASGYTF.